This entry lists 27 T cell receptor beta chains sequenced from one sample in a study of blood T cell repertoires in COVID-19. Sequencing was performed with immunoSEQ multiplex PCR; in TCRdb, only in-frame clones are kept and a portion is missing. This sample carries 200,000 to 250,000 clones, just over 90% of them seen once, and the ten largest clones take 1.5% to 2%. The sample consisted of PBMCs or T cells enriched from blood (not recorded which). Receptors originate from a woman under 30 who had recovered from COVID-19.

The chain employs TRBV7-9 and TRBJ2-3; 9 nucleotides align to TRBD2. This CDR3 is built from 15 residues. V lost 1 base to trimming and J lost 1 base; unmatched junction nucleotides: 0. The germline gives CDR1 SEHNR, CDR2 FQNEAQ (reference sequence). In DNA form, the CDR3 reads TGTGCCAGCAGCTTAGGGACTAGCGGCACAGATACGCAGTATTTT. It translates to CASSLGTSGTDTQYF. The full variable domain, in which reference TRBV7-9 and TRBJ2-3 provide the parts outside the CDR3, is DTGVSQNPRHKITKRGQNVTFRCDPISEHNRLYWYRQTLGQGPEFLTYFQNEAQLEKSRLLSDRFSAERPKGSFSTLEIQRTEQGDSAMYLCASSLGTSGTDTQYFGPGTRLTVL.

The chain is built from TRBV5-1 and TRBJ2-3, with D perhaps TRBD1 (6 bases). CDR1 SGHRS and CDR2 YFSETQ come from the germline V gene. With 4 bases removed from V and 4 bases from J, the gap between germline ends came to 10 bases. This CDR3 contains 13 residues. As DNA, the CDR3 is TGCGCCAGCAGCCCACGACAGGCAGATACGCAGTATTTT. This sequence encodes CASSPRQADTQYF.

CDR3 protein: CASSIQNTGELFF. The DNA for the CDR3 is TGCGCCAGCAGCATCCAAAACACCGGGGAGCTGTTTTTT. The chain carries TRBV5-1 and TRBJ2-2; D ambiguous. The CDR3 loop spans 13 amino acids. Germline loops: CDR1 SGHRS, CDR2 YFSETQ. V was shortened by 4 bases and J by 2 bases, with 6 bases between the two germline ends. The whole variable domain, filled in from reference TRBV5-1 and TRBJ2-2, reads KAGVTQTPRYLIKTRGQQVTLSCSPISGHRSVSWYQQTPGQGLQFLFEYFSETQRNKGNFPGRFSGRQFSNSRSEMNVSTLELGDSALYLCASSIQNTGELFFGEGSRLTVL.

The rearrangement links TRBV4-1 to TRBJ2-1; D unresolved. CDR1 is MGHRA, CDR2 YSYEKL, per germline. The CDR3 totals 16 residues. Trimming pared 1 base from V and 0 bases from J, leaving 10 bases between. The CDR3 bases are TGCGCCAGCAGCCAAGTCGACTTAGTCTCCTACAATGAGCAGTTCTTC. This gives the protein CASSQVDLVSYNEQFF.

There are a few counts of this clone. The same CDR3 arises from other DNA sequences in this sample as well. V and J are TRBV4-1 and TRBJ2-7; 8 bases agree with TRBD2. The ends lost 0 bases at V and 4 bases at J; junction bases unmatched: 8. Germline V gene sequence: CDR1 MGHRA, CDR2 YSYEKL. There are 16 residues in the CDR3. The CDR3 reads CASSQDTSGRSYEQYF. The CDR3 nucleotides read TGCGCCAGCAGCCAAGATACCAGCGGGAGAAGTTACGAGCAGTACTTC.

The chain couples TRBV4-1 to TRBJ2-2; D ambiguous. V was trimmed by 3 bases and J by 4 bases, leaving 9 bases between them. The CDR3 has 14 residues. CDR1 is MGHRA and CDR2 is YSYEKL in the germline V gene. CDR3 DNA sequence: TGCGCCAGCAGCCATCCCCTCCGCACCGGGGAGCTGTTTTTT. It encodes CASSHPLRTGELFF.

The V gene is TRBV5-6, the J gene TRBJ2-7; TRBD1 aligns across 8 bases. V was clipped by 6 bases and J by 8 bases; unmatched bases: 13. CDR1 is SGHDT, CDR2 YYEEEE, per germline. The CDR3 totals 14 residues. The CDR3 bases are TGTGCCAGCAAACCAGCCGGACAGGGTAGTAAGCAGTACTTC. Translation gives CASKPAGQGSKQYF.

The chain is built from TRBV25-1 and TRBJ1-1, with D tentatively TRBD1 (6 bases). The CDR3 loop spans 14 amino acids. Looked up from germline, CDR1 is MGHDK and CDR2 is SYGVNS. The V gene lost 2 bases and the J gene lost 1 base, with 8 bases spanning the gap. The CDR3 nucleotides read TGTGCCAGCAGTGAAGGGGGCTCGAACACTGAAGCTTTCTTT. This translates into CASSEGGSNTEAFF.

This chain uses TRBV12-3 or TRBV12-4 with TRBJ1-1, with no clear D. The CDR3 is 13 amino acids. V was pared by 6 bases and J by 0 bases, with 8 bases between. CDR3 nucleotide sequence: TGTGCCAGCAGCCCTCAGTTGAACACTGAAGCTTTCTTT. Its translation is CASSPQLNTEAFF.

The V gene is TRBV28, the J gene TRBJ2-7, with 10 bases fitting TRBD2. The CDR3 loop spans 16 amino acids. The V and J ends lost 5 bases and 2 bases, in that order; junction bases with no gene match: 9. The germline V gene encodes CDR1 MDHEN and CDR2 SYDVKM. The CDR3 nucleotides are TGTGCCAGCAGTCACTCCCGGACTAGCGGCACCTACGAGCAGTACTTC. Translation: CASSHSRTSGTYEQYF.

The genes are TRBV6-6 and TRBJ1-5; weak D call: TRBD1 (5 bases). CDR3 length: 13 amino acids. V shed 3 bases and J shed 11 bases, with 14 bases lying between them. From germline, CDR1 is MNHNY and CDR2 SVGAGI (reference sequence). As DNA, the CDR3 is TGTGCCAGCAGTTATAGAACGGGGGATGCCCAGCATTTT. This codes for CASSYRTGDAQHF.

CDR3 amino acids: CASSIFDSASTDTQYF. CDR3 DNA: TGTGCCAGTAGTATTTTCGACAGCGCAAGCACAGATACGCAGTATTTT. The rearrangement uses TRBV19 and TRBJ2-3, with a possible D match to TRBD1 (5 bases). The germline gives CDR1 LNHDA, CDR2 SQIVND (reference sequence). This CDR3 has 16 amino acids. V lost 3 bases and J 0 bases, leaving 13 bases between the germline ends.

J is TRBJ2-1 and V is TRBV19, with D possibly matching TRBD1 (6 bases). The CDR3 extends over 13 amino acids. The germline V gene encodes CDR1 LNHDA and CDR2 SQIVND (reference sequence). V lost 5 bases and J 8 bases, leaving 13 bases between the germline ends. CDR3 in amino acids: CASSVFRGDEQFF. CDR3 in DNA: TGTGCCAGTAGTGTTTTCAGGGGCGATGAGCAGTTCTTC.

This rearrangement joins TRBV5-4 to TRBJ1-1; no reliable D call. Germline V CDR1 and CDR2: SGHNT, YYREEE (reference sequence). Trimming took off 4 bases at V and 1 base at J, with 11 bases between the two ends. The length of the CDR3 is 14 residues. The chain's CDR3 is CASSPGRPNTEAFF. Here the CDR3 DNA reads TGTGCCAGCAGCCCAGGTCGGCCGAACACTGAAGCTTTCTTT.

The chain is built from TRBV7-9 and TRBJ2-2, with TRBD2 matching over 8 bases. Germline CDR1 SEHNR, CDR2 FQNEAQ (reference sequence). V trimming: 2 bases; J trimming: 9 bases; junction bases outside the gene matches: 8. The CDR3 has 15 residues. The CDR3 DNA reads as TGTGCCAGCAGCTTAAGGAGCGGGAGTGACCGGGAGCTGTTTTTT. Amino acids: CASSLRSGSDRELFF.

The chain carries TRBV7-3 and TRBJ1-2, with a tentative D call TRBD1 (6 bases). The CDR3 has 16 residues. CDR1 SGHTA and CDR2 FQGTGA come from the germline V gene. V gave up 0 bases and J gave up 6 bases, with 17 bases separating them. CDR3 nucleotide sequence: TGTGCCAGCAGCTTAACGGCCGGGACAAAGGGGGATGGCTACACCTTC. This sequence encodes CASSLTAGTKGDGYTF.

The genes are TRBV27 and TRBJ1-2, with 9 bases fitting TRBD1. The CDR3 loop spans 18 amino acids. V dropped 6 bases and J dropped 3; count of bases not matched to a gene: 17. Germline V gene lookup returns CDR1 MNHEY and CDR2 SMNVEV (reference sequence). The CDR3 protein is CASRIDRDRAFFDYGYTF. For the CDR3, the DNA is TGTGCCAGCAGGATTGACCGGGACAGGGCCTTTTTCGACTATGGCTACACCTTC.

In this sample, this clone turned up a few times. The chain links TRBV28 to TRBJ1-5; tentative D call: TRBD1 (6 bases). Trimming cost V 3 bases and J 6 bases, with 9 bases left between them. The CDR3 consists of 13 residues. From germline, CDR1 is MDHEN and CDR2 SYDVKM. The CDR3 is CASSLGGAQPQHF. In nucleotides, the CDR3 is TGTGCCAGCAGTTTGGGGGGGGCTCAGCCCCAGCATTTT.

The rearrangement joins TRBV7-2 to TRBJ1-3, with D maybe TRBD1 (5 bases). This CDR3 has 14 residues. V was cut by 5 bases and J by 8 bases, with 16 bases left in between. Germline V gene data show CDR1 as SGHTA and CDR2 as FQGNSA. The CDR3 region is CASSPDRARDTIYF. CDR3 nucleotide sequence: TGTGCCAGCAGCCCAGACAGAGCCCGGGACACCATATATTTT. The whole variable domain, remainder taken from reference TRBV7-2 and TRBJ1-3, is GAGVSQSPSNKVTEKGKDVELRCDPISGHTALYWYRQSLGQGLEFLIYFQGNSAPDKSGLPSDRFSAERTGGSVSTLTIQRTQQEDSAVYLCASSPDRARDTIYFGEGSWLTVV.

This clone was recorded once. The J gene is TRBJ1-6, the V gene TRBV20-1; D gene unclear. V lost 3 bases and J 15 bases, leaving 12 bases between the germline ends. CDR3 length equals 11 residues. CDR1 is DFQATT, CDR2 SNEGSKA, per germline (reference sequence). Here the CDR3 DNA reads TGCAGTGCTAGGATAAAAGGAGGCCTCCACTTT. Its translation: CSARIKGGLHF.

V gene TRBV7-9 combines with J gene TRBJ1-1, with D possibly being TRBD1 (6 bases). The V gene lost 2 bases and the J gene lost 11 bases, with 12 bases spanning the gap. The CDR3 consists of 12 residues. The germline gives CDR1 SEHNR, CDR2 FQNEAQ (reference sequence). This CDR3 is CASSLPQGRAFF. CDR3 in DNA: TGTGCCAGCAGCTTACCACAGGGTCGGGCTTTCTTT.

J is TRBJ1-2 and V is TRBV19, with D perhaps matching TRBD1 (5 bases). This CDR3 is 13 amino acids long. Germline CDR1 and CDR2: LNHDA and SQIVND (reference sequence). CDR3 protein: CPRRGWRNYGYTF. The DNA of the CDR3 is TGTCCGAGAAGGGGATGGCGGAACTATGGCTACACCTTC.

The rearrangement links TRBV7-2 to TRBJ2-7, with D uncertain. Trimming removed 3 bases from V and 0 bases from J, with 9 bases in between. The germline CDR1 and CDR2 sequences are SGHTA and FQGNSA. The CDR3 extends over 14 amino acids. CDR3 in amino acids: CASSFLSPSYEQYF. The CDR3 coding sequence is TGTGCCAGCAGCTTTCTAAGCCCCTCCTACGAGCAGTACTTC.

This chain links TRBV3-1 (or the pseudogene TRBV3-2) with TRBJ1-2; D gene uncertain. Germline V lookup: CDR1 LGHDT, CDR2 YNNKEL (reference sequence). Trimming took off 0 bases at V and 1 base at J, with 12 bases between the two ends. The CDR3 is 16 amino acids. The CDR3 is CASSQDLFSGNYGYTF. The DNA for the CDR3 is TGTGCCAGCAGCCAAGACCTTTTTTCGGGTAACTATGGCTACACCTTC.

The V gene is TRBV7-2, the J gene TRBJ2-3; no firm D call. The germline V and J ends were trimmed by 5 bases and 0 bases, with 3 bases remaining between them. Looked up from germline, CDR1 is SGHTA and CDR2 is FQGNSA. The CDR3 extends over 12 amino acids. The CDR3: CASSLSTDTQYF. CDR3 in DNA: TGTGCCAGCAGCCTAAGCACAGATACGCAGTATTTT.

This clone was found a few times. The chain links TRBV5-1 to TRBJ2-7; 9 bases are shared with TRBD2. The germline CDR1 and CDR2 sequences are SGHRS and YFSETQ. J was trimmed by 5 bases and V by 5 bases; bases with no gene match: 11. The CDR3 is 15 amino acids. The CDR3 spells CASRPYARTSDEQYF. CDR3 DNA sequence: TGCGCCAGCAGACCCTACGCGAGGACTAGCGACGAGCAGTACTTC.

The genes are TRBV12-3 or TRBV12-4 and TRBJ1-1, with 8 bases fitting TRBD1. The CDR3 spans 13 residues. V lost 5 bases and J lost 7; bases outside the gene matches: 6. CDR3: CASSPRGQFEAFF. The CDR3 bases are TGTGCCAGCAGTCCCAGGGGGCAGTTTGAAGCTTTCTTT.